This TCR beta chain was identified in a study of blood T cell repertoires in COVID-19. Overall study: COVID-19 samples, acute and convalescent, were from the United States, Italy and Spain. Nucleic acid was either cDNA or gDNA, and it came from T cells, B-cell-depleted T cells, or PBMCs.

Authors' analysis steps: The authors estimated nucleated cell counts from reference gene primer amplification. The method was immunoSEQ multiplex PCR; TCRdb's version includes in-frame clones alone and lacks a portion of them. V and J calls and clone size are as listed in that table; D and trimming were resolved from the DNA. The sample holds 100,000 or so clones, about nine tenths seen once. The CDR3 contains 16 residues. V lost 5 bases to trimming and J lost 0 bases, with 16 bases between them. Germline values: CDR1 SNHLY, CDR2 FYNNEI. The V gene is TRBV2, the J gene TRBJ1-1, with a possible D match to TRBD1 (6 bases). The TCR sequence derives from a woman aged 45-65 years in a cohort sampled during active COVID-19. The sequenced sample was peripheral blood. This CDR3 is CASSHFIGTLNTEAFF. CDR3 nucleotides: TGTGCCAGCAGTCACTTTATAGGGACACTGAACACTGAAGCTTTCTTT.